Shown below are 18 T cell receptor beta chains from a single sample sequenced in a study of T cell changes during pregnancy in multiple sclerosis. Profiled with immunoSEQ multiplex PCR; TCRdb holds only in-frame clones, not every one. Of 85,000 to 130,000 clones in the sample, almost 95% were seen once. The sequencing here drew on peripheral blood, taken before pregnancy. The source is a female donor with multiple sclerosis, enrolled in a pregnancy study.

The rearrangement uses TRBV2 and TRBJ2-2, with 8 bases fitting TRBD1. Germline CDR1 reads SNHLY; CDR2 reads FYNNEI. The CDR3 is 13 amino acids. Trimming at V came to 6 bases and at J to 5 bases, leaving 2 bases not matched to a gene. The CDR3 DNA follows: TGTGCCAGCAGCTGGACAGGGACCGGGGAGCTGTTTTTT. Translated, it gives CASSWTGTGELFF.

J is TRBJ2-5 and V is TRBV27, with D possibly TRBD2 on 6 matching bases. The ends were cut back, 5 bases at V and 3 bases at J, with 19 bases in the middle. CDR1 is MNHEY and CDR2 is SMNVEV in the germline V gene (reference sequence). The CDR3 has 16 amino acids. The CDR3 DNA sequence: TGTGCCAGCAGTAAAGGTAGCGGAGGCCTCGAAGAGACCCAGTACTTC. Encoded protein: CASSKGSGGLEETQYF.

This chain uses TRBV7-8 with TRBJ1-1, with 8 bases identical to TRBD1. The CDR3 sequence is 15 residues long. Germline trimming cut 5 bases from V and 5 bases from J; bases unmatched to any gene: 10. The germline V gene encodes CDR1 SGHVS and CDR2 FQNEAQ. CDR3 loop: CASSQYLDRVTEAFF. The CDR3 DNA follows: TGTGCCAGCAGCCAATATCTGGACAGGGTAACTGAAGCTTTCTTT.

The gene calls are TRBV6-5 and TRBJ1-2, with TRBD1 matching 10 bases. Germline V CDR1 and CDR2: MNHEY, SVGAGI. The CDR3 has 14 residues. V lost 7 bases, J lost 8 bases, and 10 bases stayed unmatched. This CDR3 reads CASTYRDRGSGYTF. CDR3 coding DNA: TGTGCCAGCACGTACCGGGACAGGGGATCGGGCTACACCTTC.

The CDR3: CASSLRGGEGYTF. DNA for the CDR3: TGTGCCAGCAGCTTGAGGGGCGGCGAGGGCTACACCTTC. J is TRBJ1-2 and V is TRBV5-5, with a possible D match to TRBD1 (5 bases). Germline CDR1 SGHKS, CDR2 YYEKEE (reference sequence). The CDR3 is made up of 13 amino acids. V gave up 1 base and J gave up 8 bases, with 12 bases separating them.

The chain links TRBV6-5 to TRBJ2-5; 7 bases are shared with TRBD2. The J segment lost 5 bases and the V segment lost 11 bases, leaving 11 bases of the junction unmatched. The CDR3 contains 13 residues. Germline V gene sequence: CDR1 MNHEY, CDR2 SVGAGI. CDR3 region: CALGEGSRETQYF. CDR3 sequence (DNA): TGTGCCTTGGGGGAGGGATCACGGGAGACCCAGTACTTC.

This clone was detected once. The CDR3 loop reads CASSQDWGRSAGEVVNEQFF. The CDR3 DNA reads TGCGCCAGCAGCCAAGACTGGGGCAGGTCGGCGGGAGAAGTAGTCAATGAGCAGTTCTTC. The rearrangement joins TRBV4-1 to TRBJ2-1, with 7 bases lining up with TRBD2. This CDR3 has 20 amino acids. Trimming removed 0 bases from V and 6 bases from J; junction bases left unmatched: 20. Germline lookup yields CDR1 MGHRA and CDR2 YSYEKL.

The rearrangement joins TRBV28 to TRBJ2-1; D is perhaps TRBD1 (6 bases). The germline V gene has CDR1 MDHEN and CDR2 SYDVKM. CDR3 size: 16 residues. V lost 1 base and J lost 0, with 10 bases in between. The CDR3 nucleotides are TGTGCCAGCAGTTTATTAGACAGGAGCTCCTACAATGAGCAGTTCTTC. Its protein product is CASSLLDRSSYNEQFF.

CDR3 protein: CASSLPGQGAPHTEAFF. For the CDR3, the DNA is TGTGCCAGCAGTCTTCCTGGACAGGGGGCCCCCCACACTGAAGCTTTCTTT. The chain couples TRBV2 to TRBJ1-1; 11 bases map to TRBD1. CDR3 length: 17 residues. V lost 5 bases to trimming and J lost 3 bases; unmatched junction nucleotides: 11. Germline assignment: CDR1 SNHLY and CDR2 FYNNEI.

V gene TRBV5-6 combines with J gene TRBJ2-5, with D possibly TRBD1 on 6 matching bases. The CDR3 is 14 residues long. V was trimmed by 3 bases and J by 1 base, leaving 10 bases between them. Germline V gene sequence: CDR1 SGHDT, CDR2 YYEEEE. The CDR3: CASSWGRLQETQYF. In DNA, the CDR3 is TGTGCCAGCAGCTGGGGGCGGCTCCAAGAGACCCAGTACTTC.

This rearrangement joins TRBV2 to TRBJ2-2, with 9 bases lining up with TRBD1. CDR3 length: 17 residues. The germline CDR1 and CDR2 sequences are SNHLY and FYNNEI. With V trimmed by 6 bases and J by 0 bases, 8 bases remained unmatched. The CDR3 reads CASSVFRDRANTGELFF. CDR3 bases: TGTGCCAGCAGCGTGTTCCGGGACAGGGCGAACACCGGGGAGCTGTTTTTT.

This clone appeared once. The chain recombines TRBV25-1 with TRBJ1-5; D unclear. Trimming removed 1 base from V and 5 bases from J, with 9 bases in between. This CDR3 comprises 14 residues. The germline V gene has CDR1 MGHDK and CDR2 SYGVNS. The CDR3 loop reads CASSESVADQPQHF. For the CDR3, the DNA is TGTGCCAGCAGTGAATCCGTGGCGGATCAGCCCCAGCATTTT.

The V call is TRBV6-5, the J call TRBJ2-2, with D perhaps TRBD2 (5 bases). Germline V gene data show CDR1 as MNHEY and CDR2 as SVGAGI. CDR3 length: 14 amino acids. Trimming stripped 4 bases from V and 7 bases from J, with 13 bases between. CDR3 residues: CASSSDTRGGELFF. For the CDR3, the DNA is TGTGCCAGCAGTTCCGACACCCGGGGCGGGGAGCTGTTTTTT.

This chain links TRBV10-3 with TRBJ2-5, with D tentatively TRBD1 (6 bases). Trimming left V 6 bases short and J 5 bases short, with 13 bases between. Germline V gene sequence: CDR1 ENHRY, CDR2 SYGVKD. The CDR3 spans 13 residues. CDR3 sequence: CAISPQGVETQYF. The CDR3 DNA sequence: TGTGCCATCAGCCCACAGGGTGTTGAGACCCAGTACTTC.

The chain carries TRBV18 and TRBJ1-5; D may be TRBD1 (6 bases). Germline CDR1 and CDR2: KGHSH and LQKENI. The CDR3 contains 14 residues. V was pared by 3 bases and J by 5 bases, with 11 bases between. Here the CDR3 reads CASSPWDTDQPQHF. CDR3 DNA sequence: TGTGCCAGCTCACCGTGGGACACAGATCAGCCCCAGCATTTT.

The rearrangement uses TRBV18 and TRBJ2-7, with D tentatively TRBD1 (6 bases). Trimming left V 3 bases short and J 6 bases short, with 15 bases between. The CDR3 is 14 residues long. From germline, CDR1 is KGHSH and CDR2 LQKENI. This chain's CDR3 is CASSPGTTSGEQYF. DNA of the CDR3: TGTGCCAGCTCACCCGGGACAACCTCGGGCGAGCAGTACTTC.

This chain joins TRBV19 and TRBJ2-3, with 7 positions matching TRBD1. The trim removed 5 bases at V and 5 bases at J, leaving 4 bases unmatched. This CDR3 contains 13 residues. Germline V gene data show CDR1 as LNHDA and CDR2 as SQIVND (reference sequence). The CDR3 protein is CASSLGQLDTQYF. For the CDR3, the DNA is TGTGCCAGTAGTCTGGGACAGTTAGATACGCAGTATTTT.

The chain joins TRBV6-6 to TRBJ1-2, with a possible D match to TRBD1 (6 bases). Germline loops: CDR1 MNHNY, CDR2 SVGAGI (reference sequence). V was clipped by 3 bases and J by 8 bases, with 16 bases between them. The CDR3 covers 14 residues. CDR3 region: CASSYGQYREGYTF. The CDR3 DNA reads as TGTGCCAGCAGTTATGGACAGTACCGGGAAGGCTACACCTTC.